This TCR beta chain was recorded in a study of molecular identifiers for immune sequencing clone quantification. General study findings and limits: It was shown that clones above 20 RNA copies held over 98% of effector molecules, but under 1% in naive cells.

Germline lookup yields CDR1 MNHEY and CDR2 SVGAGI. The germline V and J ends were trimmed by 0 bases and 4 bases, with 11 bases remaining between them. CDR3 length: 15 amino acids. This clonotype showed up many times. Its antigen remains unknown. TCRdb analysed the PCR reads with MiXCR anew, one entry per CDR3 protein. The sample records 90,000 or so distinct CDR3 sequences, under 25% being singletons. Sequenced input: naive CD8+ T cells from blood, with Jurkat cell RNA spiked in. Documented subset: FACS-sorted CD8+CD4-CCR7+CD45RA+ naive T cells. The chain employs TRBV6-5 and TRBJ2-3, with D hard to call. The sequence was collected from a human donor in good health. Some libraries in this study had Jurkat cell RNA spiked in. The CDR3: CASSYSPLIADTQYF. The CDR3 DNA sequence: TGTGCCAGCAGTTACTCCCCCCTTATAGCAGATACGCAGTATTTT.